A single sample gave rise to the 12 T cell receptor beta chains below, sequenced in a study of T-cell reconstitution after alpha-beta-depleted transplantation in children. The TCRbeta library was prepared with unique molecular identifiers. TCRdb re-derived calls from the PCR reads in MiXCR, one entry per CDR3 protein. The data hold 800,000 to 1,000,000 distinct CDR3 sequences, with around 30% observed a single time. The sequencing used PBMCs, mostly from graft donor cells, collected 360 days after TCRalphabeta/CD19-depleted stem cell transplant. The source is a boy younger than two who had a stem cell transplant for SCID, so the T cells may come from the graft donor.

The chain links TRBV2 to TRBJ2-3; no definite D call. CDR1 and CDR2 (germline): SNHLY, FYNNEI. The CDR3 runs to 12 residues. V lost 9 bases and J lost 2, with 9 bases in between. CDR3 bases: TGTGCCAGTAGGACGAACACAGATACGCAGTATTTT. It translates to CASRTNTDTQYF. Complete variable domain (other parts from reference TRBV2 and TRBJ2-3): EPEVTQTPSHQVTQMGQEVILRCVPISNHLYFYWYRQILGQKVEFLVSFYNNEISEKSEIFDDQFSVERPDGSNFTLKIRSTKLEDSAMYFCASRTNTDTQYFGPGTRLTVL.

The rearrangement joins TRBV7-8 to TRBJ2-7; TRBD1 aligns across 12 bases. Germline V gene sequence: CDR1 SGHVS, CDR2 FQNEAQ. The V gene end was trimmed by 0 bases and the J gene end by 9 bases; junction bases not matched to a gene: 9. CDR3 length equals 16 residues. CDR3 nucleotides: TGTGCCAGCAGCTTAGCGGTGGGACAGGGGGCCCGAGGGCAGTACTTC. Amino acid sequence: CASSLAVGQGARGQYF.

This clonotype occurred a few times. V is TRBV5-1 and J is TRBJ2-7; the D gene is possibly TRBD1 (5 bases). The CDR3 totals 15 residues. V lost 0 bases, J lost 2 bases, and 12 bases lay in between. CDR1 and CDR2 (germline): SGHRS, YFSETQ. This chain's CDR3 is CASSLGRGRAYEQYF. DNA for the CDR3: TGCGCCAGCAGCTTGGGTCGTGGCAGGGCCTACGAGCAGTACTTC.

This clonotype was detected only a few times. J is TRBJ1-2 and V is TRBV29-1; TRBD1 matches at 8 bases. V gave up 4 bases and J gave up 9 bases; unmatched junction bases: 7. This CDR3 contains 12 residues. Germline V gives CDR1 SQVTM, CDR2 ANQGSEA. The CDR3 nucleotides are TGCAGCGTTGCTTCGGACAGGGTTCGCTACACCTTC. It encodes CSVASDRVRYTF. Full variable domain (outside the CDR3, taken from reference TRBV29-1 and TRBJ1-2): SAVISQKPSRDICQRGTSLTIQCQVDSQVTMMFWYRQQPGQSLTLIATANQGSEATYESGFVIDKFPISRPNLTFSTLTVSNMSPEDSSIYLCSVASDRVRYTFGSGTRLTVV.

This clonotype was seen a few times. V usage is TRBV3-1 and J usage is TRBJ2-7; tentative D call: TRBD2 (5 bases). Germline CDR1 reads LGHDT; CDR2 reads YNNKEL (reference sequence). The CDR3 extends over 12 amino acids. Trimming stripped 2 bases from V and 7 bases from J, with 9 bases between. The CDR3 nucleotides read TGTGCCAGCAGCCAATCTAAGCGGGAGCAGTACTTC. This gives the protein CASSQSKREQYF.

The chain joins TRBV3-1 to TRBJ2-4, with 9 nucleotides matching TRBD1. V dropped 5 bases and J dropped 7; count of bases not matched to a gene: 3. This CDR3 is 13 amino acids long. CDR1 and CDR2 (germline): LGHDT, YNNKEL (reference sequence). The CDR3 loop reads CASSYGQGNIQYF. CDR3 DNA sequence: TGTGCCAGCAGCTACGGACAGGGGAACATTCAGTACTTC.

The rearrangement uses TRBV5-1 and TRBJ2-1, with TRBD1 matching over 7 bases. Trimming removed 4 bases from V and 4 bases from J; junction bases left unmatched: 11. This CDR3 region has 16 residues. Germline CDR1 SGHRS, CDR2 YFSETQ. The CDR3 DNA follows: TGCGCCAGCAGCCGACCCCAGGACAGGCGGTACAATGAGCAGTTCTTC. It encodes CASSRPQDRRYNEQFF.

The chain is built from TRBV5-1 and TRBJ2-5, with D possibly TRBD2 on 6 matching bases. V lost 4 bases and J lost 5, with 18 bases in between. There are 15 residues in the CDR3. Per germline, CDR1 SGHRS and CDR2 YFSETQ. The DNA of the CDR3 is TGCGCCAGCAGCCCGGGACTTATCCGTGAGGAGACCCAGTACTTC. Encoded protein: CASSPGLIREETQYF.

The chain employs TRBV4-2 and TRBJ2-4; possibly TRBD2 for D (6 bases). CDR3 size: 15 residues. Germline V lookup: CDR1 LGHNA, CDR2 YNFKEQ. V dropped 1 base and J dropped 4 bases, with 11 bases sitting between them. CDR3 loop: CASSQALGGKNIQYF. CDR3 in DNA: TGTGCCAGCAGCCAAGCACTGGGGGGAAAAAACATTCAGTACTTC.

V and J are TRBV24-1 and TRBJ2-1; 10 bases map to TRBD2. Germline V CDR1 and CDR2: KGHDR, SFDVKD. J lost 9 bases, V lost 3 bases, and 13 bases had no gene match. The CDR3 has 17 amino acids. CDR3 amino acids: CATSDPGRTSGAGEQFF. The CDR3 DNA sequence: TGTGCCACCAGTGATCCCGGTAGGACTAGCGGCGCTGGTGAGCAGTTCTTC.

A few counts support this clonotype. The V gene is TRBV7-2, the J gene TRBJ2-1; no firm D call. The germline V gene has CDR1 SGHTA and CDR2 FQGNSA. V was cut by 2 bases and J by 7 bases, with 15 bases left in between. The CDR3 totals 15 residues. The CDR3 spells CASSLIAPVGNEQFF. CDR3 DNA sequence: TGTGCCAGCAGCTTAATAGCTCCCGTGGGTAATGAGCAGTTCTTC.

The chain joins TRBV28 to TRBJ2-1; no clear D. V lost 4 bases to trimming and J lost 0 bases, with 10 bases between them. The CDR3 is made up of 15 amino acids. Germline values: CDR1 MDHEN, CDR2 SYDVKM. CDR3 DNA sequence: TGTGCCAGCAGTTCCCCCCAGCTCTCCTACAATGAGCAGTTCTTC. Translating it yields CASSSPQLSYNEQFF.